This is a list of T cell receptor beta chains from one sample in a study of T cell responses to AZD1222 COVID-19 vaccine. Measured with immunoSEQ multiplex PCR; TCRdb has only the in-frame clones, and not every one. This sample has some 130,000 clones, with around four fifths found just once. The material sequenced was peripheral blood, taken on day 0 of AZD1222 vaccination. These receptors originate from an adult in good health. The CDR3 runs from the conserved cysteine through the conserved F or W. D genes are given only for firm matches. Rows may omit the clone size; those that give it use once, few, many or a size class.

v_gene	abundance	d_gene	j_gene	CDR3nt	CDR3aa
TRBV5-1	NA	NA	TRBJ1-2	TGCGCCAGCAGCTTGGGCTGGGGGGCGAATGGCTACACCTTC	CASSLGWGANGYTF
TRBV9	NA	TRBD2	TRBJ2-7	TGTGCCAGCAGCCCCACGGCTAGCGGTACCTACGAGCAGTACTTC	CASSPTASGTYEQYF
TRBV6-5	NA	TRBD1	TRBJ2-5	TGTGCCAGCAGCACAGTCCAGGGGGTGGTAGAGACCCAGTACTTC	CASSTVQGVVETQYF
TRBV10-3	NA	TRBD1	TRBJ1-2	TGTGCCATCAGTGTTTCAGGGGGCTATGGCTACACCTTC	CAISVSGGYGYTF
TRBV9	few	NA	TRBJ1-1	TGTGCCAGCAGCGGCGTGGGGGACATAGGGACTGAAGCTTTCTTT	CASSGVGDIGTEAFF
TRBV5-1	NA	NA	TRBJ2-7	TGCGCCAGCAGCCCCAACGACAGGACGAGCTCCTACGAGCAGTACTTC	CASSPNDRTSSYEQYF
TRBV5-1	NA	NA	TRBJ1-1	TGCGCCAGCAGCTCACAGCCCAATAAGAACACTGAAGCTTTCTTT	CASSSQPNKNTEAFF
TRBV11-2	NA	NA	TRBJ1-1	TGTGCCAGCAGCTTAGCGGCCAGGGTGCCTAACACTGAAGCTTTCTTT	CASSLAARVPNTEAFF
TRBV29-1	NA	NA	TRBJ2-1	TGCAGCGTTGACCTGGACAGTTACAATGAGCAGTTCTTC	CSVDLDSYNEQFF
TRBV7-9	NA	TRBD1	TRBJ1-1	TGTGCCAGCAGCACTAGACAGGGGTTGCCTGAAGCTTTCTTT	CASSTRQGLPEAFF
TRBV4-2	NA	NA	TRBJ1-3	TGTGCCAGCAGCCAAGACCCAGGGACTGGAAACACCATATATTTT	CASSQDPGTGNTIYF
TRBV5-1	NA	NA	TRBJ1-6	TGCGCCAGCAGCTTGGGGTCTGGGGCTGGTAATTCACCCCTCCACTTT	CASSLGSGAGNSPLHF